The sequence of this TCR beta chain was determined in a study of T-cell reconstitution after alpha-beta-depleted transplantation in children. Germline CDR1 is SGHTA and CDR2 is FQGNSA. After removal of 5 bases from V and 1 base from J, the junction contained 10 bases not matched to a gene. CDR3 length: 17 amino acids. Researchers prepared the TCRbeta library using unique molecular identifiers, the study reports. Each CDR3 protein gets one entry after TCRdb re-called the PCR reads with MiXCR. The sample comprises about 640,000 distinct CDR3 sequences, approximately 16% of which are singletons, and around 0.96% rests with the top ten.

The source material was PBMCs from the stem cell graft donor, sampled from the stem cell graft. The rearrangement uses TRBV7-2 and TRBJ2-3; TRBD1 matches 9 bases. This TCR came from a human donor who donated a stem cell graft to a child with acute myeloid leukemia. The CDR3 here is CASSRQPGTGRTDTQYF. The CDR3 DNA follows: TGTGCCAGCAGCCGACAGCCCGGGACAGGGCGCACAGATACGCAGTATTTT. The whole variable domain, remainder taken from reference TRBV7-2 and TRBJ2-3, is GAGVSQSPSNKVTEKGKDVELRCDPISGHTALYWYRQSLGQGLEFLIYFQGNSAPDKSGLPSDRFSAERTGGSVSTLTIQRTQQEDSAVYLCASSRQPGTGRTDTQYFGPGTRLTVL.